This is a list of T cell receptor beta chains from one sample in a study of T cell repertoires in cytomegalovirus infection. The antigens of these receptors remain unknown. TCRdb fed the reads into MiXCR, producing one record per CDR3 protein. The table has roughly 920,000 distinct CDR3 sequences, around 31% seen once. Sequencing used cultured CD8+ T cells from PBMCs, obtained from culture after CMV antigen stimulation. These TCRs come from a human donor in good health (CMV status not recorded). Some clones in this sample may be carry-over from other donors' samples. The CDR3 runs from the conserved cysteine through the conserved F or W. Each record gives: clone size, J gene, D gene, V gene, CDR3 DNA, CDR3 protein. A D gene is named only where the DNA matches it firmly. Clone sizes are given selectively: once, few, many, or a class where the clone is expanded.

few,TRBJ1-1,TRBD1,TRBV19,TGTGCCAGTCGACAGGGGGAGGACCCTGAAGCTTTCTTT,CASRQGEDPEAFF
.,TRBJ1-5,TRBD1,TRBV27,TGTGCCAGCAGTTTATCGAGAGGGGGCGGTCAGCCCCAGCATTTT,CASSLSRGGGQPQHF
.,TRBJ2-1,.,TRBV15,TGTGCCACCAGCAGAGATATGAATGAGCAGTTCTTC,CATSRDMNEQFF
.,TRBJ2-5,.,TRBV12-5,TGTGCTAGTGGTTTGATCCTGCAACAGATCCAAGAGACCCAGTACTTC,CASGLILQQIQETQYF
.,TRBJ1-1,.,TRBV7-9,TGTGCCAGCAGCTTCTCAACTGGGGGTCCCGAGGAAGCTTTCTTT,CASSFSTGGPEEAFF
few,TRBJ2-1,.,TRBV11-1,TGTGCCAGCAGCTCCCGTGGAAACCACAATGAGCAGTTCTTC,CASSSRGNHNEQFF
.,TRBJ2-1,.,TRBV6-2/TRBV6-3,TGTGCCAGCAGTTACCACAGGGGTTGGGAGGATGAGCAGTTCTTC,CASSYHRGWEDEQFF
many,TRBJ2-1,TRBD2,TRBV12-3/TRBV12-4,TGTGCCAGCAGCCCTATCGGGGGGGTACACAATGAGCAGTTCTTC,CASSPIGGVHNEQFF
.,TRBJ2-7,TRBD2,TRBV10-1,TGCGCCAGCAGTGAGTCGAGGGTAGCGGGGGACACCTACGAGCAGTACTTC,CASSESRVAGDTYEQYF
few,TRBJ1-6,TRBD1,TRBV27,TGTGCCAGCAAGCGACAGGGGACAAATTCACCCCTCCACTTT,CASKRQGTNSPLHF
.,TRBJ2-1,.,TRBV2,TGTGCCAGCAGTGAGGCAGGGGCCCTACTAGGGCAGTTCTTC,CASSEAGALLGQFF
few,TRBJ2-2,.,TRBV7-9,TGTGCCAGCAGCTTAGAGGCAGGGGCCACCGGGGAGCTGTTTTTT,CASSLEAGATGELFF
once,TRBJ2-1,TRBD1,TRBV11-2,TGTGCCAGCAGCTCCCCCGGGACAGGGGTTTACAATGAGCAGTTCTTC,CASSSPGTGVYNEQFF
many,TRBJ1-6,TRBD1,TRBV19,TGTGCCAGCAGTCCGGGACAGGGAAATTCACCCCTCCACTTT,CASSPGQGNSPLHF
once,TRBJ1-1,.,TRBV27,TGTGCCAGCAGCCTAGGAGGGGGGACGATGGCTTTCTTT,CASSLGGGTMAFF
.,TRBJ2-7,.,TRBV12-3/TRBV12-4,TGTGCCAGCAGTTCCCCCCCCACAGGTTCCTACGAGCAGTACTTC,CASSSPPTGSYEQYF
few,TRBJ1-1,TRBD1,TRBV5-6,TGTGCCAGCAGCGCGGGACAGGGGGAACACACTGAAGCTTTCTTT,CASSAGQGEHTEAFF